This TCR beta chain was recorded in a study of regulatory T cells in long-lasting Graves disease (dated by TCRdb to about 2021). Context from the whole study: Antithyroid drugs had been taken for less than 3 months by newly diagnosed Graves' disease patients. Persistent Graves' disease patients were compared with newly diagnosed Graves' disease patients by peripheral blood TCR sequencing and RNA sequencing. The study took place in China and was registered as a clinical trial. A total of around 35 samples underwent TCR sequencing, from roughly 13 patients with persistent Graves' disease and roughly 20 patients with newly diagnosed Graves' disease. The investigation overall reported the following: Persistent disease showed preferential use of TRBV28, TRBJ1-2 and TRBJ2-5, whereas newly diagnosed disease favored TRBV20-1 and TRBJ2-1. Compared with newly diagnosed patients, patients with persistent Graves' disease had lower TCR Shannon entropy and fewer highly expanded clones, which suggests clonal expansion. Sequencing and analysis were restricted to the TCR beta chain. More public clonotypes were shared among persistent patients (under 3,000) than among newly diagnosed patients (966). Only peripheral blood was studied, because thyroid tissue, the primary lesion, was inaccessible. The small sample size was acknowledged by the authors as a limitation that may reduce accuracy.

Libraries were prepared through multiplex PCR. The sequencer was an Illumina HiSeq 4000. iRepertoire HTBI primers and Arm-PCR amplification of CDR3 regions were used to construct TCR beta libraries. PCR products were gel purified before sequencing. For the original study's pipeline: Across samples, 60 to 80 TRBV and roughly 15 TRBJ segments were identified and used for gene usage analysis of CDR3 amino acid clonotypes. Filtered high-quality paired reads were merged into contigs using COPE and FqMerger. BLAST was used to align contigs to the IMGT TRBV, TRBD and TRBJ reference genes, and CDR3 was defined following IMGT. Clonotypes above 0.1% frequency were classified as highly expanded clones. Shannon entropy served as the measure of repertoire diversity, while the Gini coefficient captured V-J evenness. A clonotype was considered public if more than one individual shared it. The public reads were reprocessed in TCRdb via fastp at Q25 and MiXCR, keeping in-frame beta chains. Entries are consolidated by CDR3 protein sequence, retaining the most common genes and DNA. None of the V and J calls come from the authors' own analysis; TCRdb made them. The sample table shows over 200,000 distinct CDR3 sequences, and about 20% are seen once. Jointly, the top ten make up 13% to 15% of the sample.

The CDR3, cysteine through phenylalanine, is 15 amino acids long. Just CDR3 DNA is preserved here, 45 bases in frame from base 1. Based on the germline V gene, the CDR1 and CDR2 sequences are SGHVS and FQNEAQ. The V end loses 2 bases and the J end loses 5 bases, and a stretch of 12 bases separates them. Turning to this clonotype: Its recognized antigen is unknown. Base qualities are not recorded, but no much larger clone differs from it by a single base.

In the paper's terms, the time point label means: newly diagnosed GD, antithyroid drugs for less than 3 months. RNA was extracted from PBMCs in TRIzol for both TCR sequencing and RNA sequencing. The diagnosis of Graves' disease followed American Thyroid Association guidelines. Patients were recruited from an endocrinology department in Xi'an, China. From each patient, approximately 9 milliliters of peripheral blood was collected into an EDTA anticoagulant tube. PBMCs were isolated by Ficoll Paque Plus density gradient separation without further T cell sorting. RNA quality was checked with an Agilent 2100 Bioanalyzer and agarose gel, and concentration with a NanoDrop 2000. This sample was also put to use in a study of T cells in Graves' hyperthyroidism and ophthalmopathy. As the second publication notes: Graves' hyperthyroidism was defined as stable when no progression to ophthalmopathy occurred over 18 months of follow-up. Hyperthyroidism patients were aged 18 to 65 years and newly diagnosed, with disease duration of less than 2 months. Patients with uncontrolled infections, other autoimmune diseases, pregnancy or lactation were excluded. Clinical symptoms, serum thyroxine and TRAb, thyroid ultrasound, and orbital computed tomography formed the basis for the diagnoses. For the first round of RT-PCR on the TCR CDR3, the HTBI primer set was used together with the Qiagen OneStep RT-PCR kit. Most expanded thyroid clonotypes (frequency above 0.001) were also found in blood, which suggests that blood repertoires may mirror thyroid immune responses. Ophthalmopathy was separated from stable hyperthyroidism by a 13 V-J signature model, with 85% to 90% sensitivity and about 81% specificity obtained in cross-validation and 80%/75% obtained in testing. In validation, the model predicted progression to ophthalmopathy a median of roughly 6.5 months before onset, with roughly 70% sensitivity and nearly 75% specificity. A discovery cohort of about 96 patients, 43 with Graves' ophthalmopathy and over 55 with stable Graves' hyperthyroidism, was used to find distinguishing TCR V-J signatures. Prospective prediction of ophthalmopathy was tested in an independent validation cohort of about 19 hyperthyroidism patients and around 16 patients who later progressed to ophthalmopathy. The 75 to 100 discovery patients were divided at random into training and test sets in a 7:3 ratio. In several Graves' hyperthyroidism patients, the study also compared T-cell repertoires from thyroid tissue with T-cell repertoires from blood. After blood sampling, hyperthyroidism patients were treated with methimazole at a starting dose of 30 mg daily, and ophthalmopathy patients were treated with high-dose intravenous methylprednisolone. Libraries were constructed in a second round of multiplex PCR, after which size selection and purification were performed. Paired-end sequencing of the libraries was performed with 100 bp reads on an Illumina HiSeq2000. SOAPnuke was used to process the raw data, throwing out any read that contained adapters or uncalled bases, had a mean Phred below 15, or lacked an exact constant-primer or identifier match. High-quality paired reads were merged using COPE v1.2.5, and each unique nucleotide sequence was defined as a clonotype. Clonotypes were aligned to IMGT TRBV, TRBD and TRBJ reference segments using MiTCR v1.1. Analysis was restricted to V-J combinations with a frequency above 0.0001, which covered 98% to 99.2% of repertoires. The TCS score was defined as F50 (clonal expansion) divided by E x V (chaos), with BLOSUM62-based TCRdist calculated between CDR3 peptides within each V-J. Welch's t-statistics and random forest reduced several hundred V-J features to roughly 13, which were used in a naive Bayes classifier (R e1071). Sample size was not statistically predetermined, and blinding of investigators to group allocation was not performed. The paper reports TCR Vbeta CDR3 sequencing of roughly 140 peripheral blood samples: approximately 41 ophthalmopathy, roughly 74 hyperthyroidism and 17 progressor patients.

This clonotype was sampled from a woman in her twenties or thirties with Graves disease. Donor details come from another sample of the same person, matched by shared clones. Rearrangement joined TRBV7-8 to TRBJ2-2; the D gene is possibly TRBD1, with 6 bases matching. The source material was peripheral blood mononuclear cells (PBMCs), sampled at new diagnosis, from a patient treated with antithyroid drugs. In nucleotides, the sequence is TGTGCCAGCAGCTTACAGGGGCAGTCGACCGGGGAGCTGTTTTTT. Translated, this is CASSLQGQSTGELFF.